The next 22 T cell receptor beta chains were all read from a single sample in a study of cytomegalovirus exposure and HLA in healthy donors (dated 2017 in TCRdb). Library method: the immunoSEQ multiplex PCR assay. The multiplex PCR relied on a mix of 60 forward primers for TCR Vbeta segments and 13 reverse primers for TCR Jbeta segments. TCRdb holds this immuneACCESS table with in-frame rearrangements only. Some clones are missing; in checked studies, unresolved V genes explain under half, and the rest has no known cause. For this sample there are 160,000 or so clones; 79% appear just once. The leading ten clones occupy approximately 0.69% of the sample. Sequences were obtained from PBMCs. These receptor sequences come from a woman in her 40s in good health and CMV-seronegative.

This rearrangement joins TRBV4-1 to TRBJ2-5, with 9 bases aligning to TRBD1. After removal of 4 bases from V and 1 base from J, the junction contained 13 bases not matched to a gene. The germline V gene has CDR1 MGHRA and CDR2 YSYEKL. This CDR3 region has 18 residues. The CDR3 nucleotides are TGCGCCAGCAGCCCCTTCACGGGGACAGGGAGGACCCAAGAGACCCAGTACTTC. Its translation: CASSPFTGTGRTQETQYF.

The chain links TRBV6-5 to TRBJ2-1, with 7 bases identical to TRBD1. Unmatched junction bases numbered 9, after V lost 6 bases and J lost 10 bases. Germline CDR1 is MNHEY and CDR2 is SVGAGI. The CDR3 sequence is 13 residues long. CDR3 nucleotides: TGTGCCAGCAGCTCCACAGGGGTAGGAGAGCAGTTCTTC. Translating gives CASSSTGVGEQFF.

This CDR3 reads CASSLAAGEETQYF. CDR3 in DNA: TGTGCCAGCAGCTTGGCTGCAGGGGAAGAGACCCAGTACTTC. The gene calls are TRBV5-4 and TRBJ2-5, with a tentative D call TRBD1 (6 bases). V lost 0 bases and J 3 bases, leaving 9 bases between the germline ends. This CDR3 contains 14 residues. Germline CDR1 reads SGHNT; CDR2 reads YYREEE (reference sequence).

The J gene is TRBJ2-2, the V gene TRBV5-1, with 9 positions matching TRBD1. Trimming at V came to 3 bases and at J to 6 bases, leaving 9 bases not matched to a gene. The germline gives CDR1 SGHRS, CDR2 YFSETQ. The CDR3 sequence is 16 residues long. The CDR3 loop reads CASSWYRDRASGELFF. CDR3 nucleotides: TGCGCCAGCAGCTGGTACCGGGACAGGGCCTCCGGGGAGCTGTTTTTT.

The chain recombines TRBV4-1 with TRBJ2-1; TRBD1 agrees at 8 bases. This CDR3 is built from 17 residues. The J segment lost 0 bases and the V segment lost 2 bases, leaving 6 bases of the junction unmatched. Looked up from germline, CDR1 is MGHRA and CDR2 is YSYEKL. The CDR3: CASSQLIQGASYNEQFF. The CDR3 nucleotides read TGCGCCAGCAGCCAACTTATTCAGGGGGCCTCCTACAATGAGCAGTTCTTC.

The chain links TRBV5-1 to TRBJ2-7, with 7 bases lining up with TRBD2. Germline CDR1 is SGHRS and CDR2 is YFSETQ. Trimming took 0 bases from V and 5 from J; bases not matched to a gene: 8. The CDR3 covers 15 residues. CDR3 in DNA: TGCGCCAGCAGCTTGGTTGGCGGGGGAACGAACGAGCAGTACTTC. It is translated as CASSLVGGGTNEQYF.

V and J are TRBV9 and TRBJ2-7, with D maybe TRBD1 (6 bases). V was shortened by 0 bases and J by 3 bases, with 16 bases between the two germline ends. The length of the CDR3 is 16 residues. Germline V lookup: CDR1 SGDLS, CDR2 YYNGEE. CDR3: CASSVGWQGKSYEQYF. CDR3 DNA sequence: TGTGCCAGCAGCGTAGGGTGGCAGGGGAAGAGCTACGAGCAGTACTTC.

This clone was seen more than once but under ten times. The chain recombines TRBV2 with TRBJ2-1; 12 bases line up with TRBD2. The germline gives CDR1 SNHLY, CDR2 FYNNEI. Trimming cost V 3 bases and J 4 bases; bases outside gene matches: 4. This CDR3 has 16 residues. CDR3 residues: CASSDATSGRYNEQFF. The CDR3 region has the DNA TGTGCCAGCAGTGATGCGACTAGCGGGAGATACAATGAGCAGTTCTTC.

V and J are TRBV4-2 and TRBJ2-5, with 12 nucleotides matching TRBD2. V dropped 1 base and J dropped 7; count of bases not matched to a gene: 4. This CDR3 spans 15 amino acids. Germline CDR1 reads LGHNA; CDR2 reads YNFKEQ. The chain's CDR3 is CASSQVSLAGGTQYF. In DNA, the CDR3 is TGTGCCAGCAGCCAAGTGTCACTAGCGGGAGGGACCCAGTACTTC.

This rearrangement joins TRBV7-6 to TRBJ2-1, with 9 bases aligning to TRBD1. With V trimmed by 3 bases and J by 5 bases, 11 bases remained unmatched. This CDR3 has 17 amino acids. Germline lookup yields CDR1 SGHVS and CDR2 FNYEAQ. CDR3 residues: CASSFPFGDRVHNEQFF. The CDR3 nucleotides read TGTGCCAGCAGCTTCCCTTTTGGGGACAGGGTGCACAATGAGCAGTTCTTC.

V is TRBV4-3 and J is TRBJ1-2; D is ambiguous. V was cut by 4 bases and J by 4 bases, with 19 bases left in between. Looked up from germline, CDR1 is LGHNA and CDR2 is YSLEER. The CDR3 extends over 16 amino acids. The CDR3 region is CASSPQAGGPAYGYTF. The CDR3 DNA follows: TGCGCCAGCAGCCCCCAGGCGGGTGGCCCGGCCTATGGCTACACCTTC.

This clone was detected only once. The CDR3 coding sequence is TGTGCCACCAGCGTAGGCCCAGGGGCAACTAATGAAAAACTGTTTTTT. It encodes CATSVGPGATNEKLFF. The V call is TRBV15, the J call TRBJ1-4; a possible D gene is TRBD1 (6 bases). V was shortened by 5 bases and J by 0 bases, with 13 bases between the two germline ends. Germline loops: CDR1 LNHNV, CDR2 YYDKDF (reference sequence). The CDR3 has 16 amino acids.

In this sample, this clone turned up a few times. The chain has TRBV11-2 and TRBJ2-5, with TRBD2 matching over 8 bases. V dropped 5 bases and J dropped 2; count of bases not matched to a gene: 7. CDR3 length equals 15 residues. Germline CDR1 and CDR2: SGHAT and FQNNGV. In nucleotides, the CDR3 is TGTGCCAGCAGCATGTCCGGGGGGGTGCAAGAGACCCAGTACTTC. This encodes CASSMSGGVQETQYF.

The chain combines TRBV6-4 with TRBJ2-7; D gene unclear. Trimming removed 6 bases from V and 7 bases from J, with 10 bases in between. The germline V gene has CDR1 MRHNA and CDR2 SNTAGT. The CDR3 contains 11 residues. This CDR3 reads CASSVPREQYF. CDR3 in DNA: TGTGCCAGCAGCGTCCCCCGGGAGCAGTACTTC.

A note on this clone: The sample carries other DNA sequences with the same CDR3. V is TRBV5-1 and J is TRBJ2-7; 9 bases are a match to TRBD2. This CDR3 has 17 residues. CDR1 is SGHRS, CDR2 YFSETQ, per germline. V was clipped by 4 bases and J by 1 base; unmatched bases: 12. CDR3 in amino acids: CASSVSSGSIGSYEQYF. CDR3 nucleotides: TGCGCCAGCAGCGTGAGTAGCGGGAGTATAGGATCCTACGAGCAGTACTTC.

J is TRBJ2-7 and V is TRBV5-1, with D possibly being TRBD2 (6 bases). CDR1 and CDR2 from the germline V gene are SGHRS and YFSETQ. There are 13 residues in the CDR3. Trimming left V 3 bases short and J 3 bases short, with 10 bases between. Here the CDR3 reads CASSYGTHYEQYF. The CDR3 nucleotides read TGCGCCAGCAGCTACGGGACTCACTACGAGCAGTACTTC. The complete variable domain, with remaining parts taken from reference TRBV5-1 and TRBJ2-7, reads KAGVTQTPRYLIKTRGQQVTLSCSPISGHRSVSWYQQTPGQGLQFLFEYFSETQRNKGNFPGRFSGRQFSNSRSEMNVSTLELGDSALYLCASSYGTHYEQYFGPGTRLTVT.

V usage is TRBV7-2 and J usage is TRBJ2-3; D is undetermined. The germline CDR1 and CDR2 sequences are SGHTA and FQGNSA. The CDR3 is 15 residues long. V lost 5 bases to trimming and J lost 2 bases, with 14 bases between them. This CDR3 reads CASSRTISPTDTQYF. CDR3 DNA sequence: TGTGCCAGCAGCCGCACAATTTCCCCCACAGATACGCAGTATTTT.

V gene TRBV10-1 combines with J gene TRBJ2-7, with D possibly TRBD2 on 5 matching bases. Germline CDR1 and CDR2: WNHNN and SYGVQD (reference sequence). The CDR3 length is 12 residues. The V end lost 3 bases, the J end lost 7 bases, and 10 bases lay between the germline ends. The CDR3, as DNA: TGCGCCAGCAGTGAAGGGCCGGGGGAGCAGTACTTC. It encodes CASSEGPGEQYF.

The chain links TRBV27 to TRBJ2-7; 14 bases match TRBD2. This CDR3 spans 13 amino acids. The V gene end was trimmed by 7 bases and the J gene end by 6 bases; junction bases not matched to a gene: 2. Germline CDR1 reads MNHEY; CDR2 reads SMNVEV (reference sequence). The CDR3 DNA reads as TGTGCCAGCACGACTAGCGGGAGGGGCGAGCAGTACTTC. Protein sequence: CASTTSGRGEQYF.

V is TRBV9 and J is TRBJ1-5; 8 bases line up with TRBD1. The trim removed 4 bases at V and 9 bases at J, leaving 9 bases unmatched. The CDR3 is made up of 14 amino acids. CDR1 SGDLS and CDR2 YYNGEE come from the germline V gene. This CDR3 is CASSSGQALGPQHF. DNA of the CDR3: TGTGCCAGCAGCTCGGGACAGGCCCTGGGGCCCCAGCATTTT.

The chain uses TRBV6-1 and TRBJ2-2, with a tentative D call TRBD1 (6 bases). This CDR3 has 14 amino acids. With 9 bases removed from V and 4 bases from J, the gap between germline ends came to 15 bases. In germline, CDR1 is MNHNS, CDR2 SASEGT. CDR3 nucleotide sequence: TGTGCCAGTTATTTCCTCAGGGGCACCGGGGAGCTGTTTTTT. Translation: CASYFLRGTGELFF.

The CDR3 coding sequence is TGTGCCAGCAGTTTTTTACCTATAAGACTGGACAGCCTGAACACTGAAGCTTTCTTT. Amino acids: CASSFLPIRLDSLNTEAFF. This chain joins TRBV27 and TRBJ1-1; possibly TRBD1 for D (6 bases). V lost 3 bases, J lost 0 bases, and 23 bases lay in between. Germline-derived CDR1 and CDR2 are MNHEY and SMNVEV (reference sequence). The CDR3 runs to 19 residues.